This T cell receptor beta chain was obtained from a study of shared clonotypes between healthy human individuals. The authors sequenced unsorted PBMC DNA on ten immunoSEQ deep assay plates. Original data processing: ImmunoSEQ sequences covered only the junction and lacked quality scores; filtering therefore differed. Only in-frame clones appear in the TCRdb table, and some are missing; sequencing was by immunoSEQ multiplex PCR. V and J calls and clone size are given by that table; D and trimming were obtained from the DNA. This sample has about 520,000 clones, with approximately 78% found just once. As regards this clone: The antigen is unknown.

Study outcomes and limitations: The authors expected sequencing depth to affect clonotype sharing among donors.

Germline-derived CDR1 and CDR2 are SGHAT and FQNNGV. The CDR3 totals 16 residues. J gave up 4 bases and V 5 bases, and 9 bases lay outside the gene matches. This receptor was identified in a woman in her thirties or forties in good health. Some clones in this sample may be carry-over from other donors' samples. The specimen sequenced was PBMCs. The rearrangement joins TRBV11-2 to TRBJ2-1, with 9 bases aligning to TRBD2. The CDR3 spells CASSPAGAGGYNEQFF. The CDR3 bases are TGTGCCAGCAGCCCAGCCGGAGCGGGGGGATACAATGAGCAGTTCTTC.